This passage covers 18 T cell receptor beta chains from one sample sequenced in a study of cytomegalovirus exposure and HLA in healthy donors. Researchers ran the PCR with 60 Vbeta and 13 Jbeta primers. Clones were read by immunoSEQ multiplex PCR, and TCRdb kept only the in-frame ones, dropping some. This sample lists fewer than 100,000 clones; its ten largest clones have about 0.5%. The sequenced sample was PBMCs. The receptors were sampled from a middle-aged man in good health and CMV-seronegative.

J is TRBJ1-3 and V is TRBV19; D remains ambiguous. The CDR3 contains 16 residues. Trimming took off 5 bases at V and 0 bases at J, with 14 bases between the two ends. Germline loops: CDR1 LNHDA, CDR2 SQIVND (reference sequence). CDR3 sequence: CASSPVLAVSGNTIYF. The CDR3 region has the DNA TGTGCCAGTAGTCCTGTTTTGGCCGTCTCTGGAAACACCATATATTTT.

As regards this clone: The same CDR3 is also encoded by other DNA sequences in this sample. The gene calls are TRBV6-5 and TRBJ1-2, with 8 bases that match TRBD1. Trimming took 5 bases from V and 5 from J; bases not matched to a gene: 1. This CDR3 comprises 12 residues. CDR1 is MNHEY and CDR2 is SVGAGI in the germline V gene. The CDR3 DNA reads TGTGCCAGCAGTCGACAGGGGTATGGCTACACCTTC. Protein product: CASSRQGYGYTF.

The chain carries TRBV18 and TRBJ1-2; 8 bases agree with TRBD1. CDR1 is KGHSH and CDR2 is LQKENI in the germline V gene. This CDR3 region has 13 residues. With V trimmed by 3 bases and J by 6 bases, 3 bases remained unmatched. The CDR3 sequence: CASSPPTGDGYTF. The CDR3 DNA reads TGTGCCAGCTCACCTCCGACAGGGGATGGCTACACCTTC.

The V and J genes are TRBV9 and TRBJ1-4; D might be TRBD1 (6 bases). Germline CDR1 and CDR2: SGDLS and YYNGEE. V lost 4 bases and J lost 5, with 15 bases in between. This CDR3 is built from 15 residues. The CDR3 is CASSFQGKWNEKLFF. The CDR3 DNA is TGTGCCAGCAGCTTTCAGGGGAAGTGGAATGAAAAACTGTTTTTT.

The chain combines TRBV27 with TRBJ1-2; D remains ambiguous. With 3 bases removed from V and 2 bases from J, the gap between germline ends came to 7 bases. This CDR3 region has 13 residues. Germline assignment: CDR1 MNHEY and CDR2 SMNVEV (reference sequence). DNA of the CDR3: TGTGCCAGCAGTTTCTCCGTGAACTATGGCTACACCTTC. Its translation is CASSFSVNYGYTF.

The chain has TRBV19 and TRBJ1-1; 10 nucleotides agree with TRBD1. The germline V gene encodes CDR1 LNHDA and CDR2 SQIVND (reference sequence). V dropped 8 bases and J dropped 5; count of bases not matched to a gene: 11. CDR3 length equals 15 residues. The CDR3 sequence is CASGDRGRGRTEAFF. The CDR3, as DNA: TGTGCCAGTGGCGACAGGGGGCGCGGGAGAACTGAAGCTTTCTTT.

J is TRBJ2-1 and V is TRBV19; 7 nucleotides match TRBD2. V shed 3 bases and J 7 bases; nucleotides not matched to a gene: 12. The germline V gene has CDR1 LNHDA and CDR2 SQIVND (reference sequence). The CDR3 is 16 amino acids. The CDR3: CASSMGGEENSNEQFF. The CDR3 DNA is TGTGCCAGTAGTATGGGGGGGGAGGAAAACAGTAATGAGCAGTTCTTC. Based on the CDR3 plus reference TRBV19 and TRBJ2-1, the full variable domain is DGGITQSPKYLFRKEGQNVTLSCEQNLNHDAMYWYRQDPGQGLRLIYYSQIVNDFQKGDIAEGYSVSREKKESFPLTVTSAQKNPTAFYLCASSMGGEENSNEQFFGPGTRLTVL.

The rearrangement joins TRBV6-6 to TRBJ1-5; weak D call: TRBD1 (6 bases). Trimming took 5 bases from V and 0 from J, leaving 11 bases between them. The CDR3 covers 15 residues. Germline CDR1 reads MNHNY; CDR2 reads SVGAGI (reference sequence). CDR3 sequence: CASSQQGYSNQPQHF. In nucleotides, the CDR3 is TGTGCCAGCAGTCAACAGGGATATAGCAATCAGCCCCAGCATTTT.

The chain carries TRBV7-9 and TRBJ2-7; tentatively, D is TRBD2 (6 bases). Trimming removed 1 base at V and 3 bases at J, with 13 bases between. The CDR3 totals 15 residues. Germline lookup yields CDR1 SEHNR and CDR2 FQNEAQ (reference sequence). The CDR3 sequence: CASSLGPVGGYEQYF. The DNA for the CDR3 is TGTGCCAGCAGCTTAGGGCCAGTGGGAGGCTACGAGCAGTACTTC. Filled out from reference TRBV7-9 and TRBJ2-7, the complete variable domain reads DTGVSQNPRHKITKRGQNVTFRCDPISEHNRLYWYRQTLGQGPEFLTYFQNEAQLEKSRLLSDRFSAERPKGSFSTLEIQRTEQGDSAMYLCASSLGPVGGYEQYFGPGTRLTVT.

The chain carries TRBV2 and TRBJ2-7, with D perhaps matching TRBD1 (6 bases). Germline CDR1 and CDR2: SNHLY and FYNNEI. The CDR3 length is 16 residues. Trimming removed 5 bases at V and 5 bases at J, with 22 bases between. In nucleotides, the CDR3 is TGTGCCAGCAGTATAAAAAACCGGGACATCCCTAACGAGCAGTACTTC. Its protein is CASSIKNRDIPNEQYF.

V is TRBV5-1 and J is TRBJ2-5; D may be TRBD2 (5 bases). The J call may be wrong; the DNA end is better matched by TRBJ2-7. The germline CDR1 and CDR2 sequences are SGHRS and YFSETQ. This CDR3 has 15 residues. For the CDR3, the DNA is TGCGCCAGCAGCTTAATGGGAGAGCGCTCCTACGAGCAGTACTTC. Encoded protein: CASSLMGERSYEQYF.

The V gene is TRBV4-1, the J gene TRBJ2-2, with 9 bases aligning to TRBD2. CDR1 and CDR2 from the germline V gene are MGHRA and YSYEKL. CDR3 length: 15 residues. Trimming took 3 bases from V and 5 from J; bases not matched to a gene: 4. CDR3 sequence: CASSHRTSVTGELFF. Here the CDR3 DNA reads TGCGCCAGCAGCCATAGGACTAGCGTAACCGGGGAGCTGTTTTTT.

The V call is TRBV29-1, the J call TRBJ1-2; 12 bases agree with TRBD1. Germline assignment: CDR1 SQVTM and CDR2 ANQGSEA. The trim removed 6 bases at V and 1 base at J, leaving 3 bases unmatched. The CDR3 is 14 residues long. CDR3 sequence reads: CSVGQGADNYGYTF. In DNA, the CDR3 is TGCAGCGTGGGACAGGGGGCTGATAACTATGGCTACACCTTC.

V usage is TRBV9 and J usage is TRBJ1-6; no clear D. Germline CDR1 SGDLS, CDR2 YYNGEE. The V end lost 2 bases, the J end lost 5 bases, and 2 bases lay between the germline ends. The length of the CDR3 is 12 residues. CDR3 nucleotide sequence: TGTGCCAGCAGCGTTAATAATTCACCCCTCCACTTT. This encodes CASSVNNSPLHF.

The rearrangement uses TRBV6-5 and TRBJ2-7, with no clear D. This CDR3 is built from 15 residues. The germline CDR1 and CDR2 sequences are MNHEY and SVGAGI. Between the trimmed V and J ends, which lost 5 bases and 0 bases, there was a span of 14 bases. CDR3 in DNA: TGTGCCAGCAGTCAATCTTCCTATAGCTCCTACGAGCAGTACTTC. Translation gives CASSQSSYSSYEQYF.

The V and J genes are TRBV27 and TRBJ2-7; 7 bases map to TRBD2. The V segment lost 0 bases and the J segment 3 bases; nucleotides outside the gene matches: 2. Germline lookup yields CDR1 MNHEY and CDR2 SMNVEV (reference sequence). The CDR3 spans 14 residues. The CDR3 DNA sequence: TGTGCCAGCAGTTTATCGGCGGGAGTCTACGAGCAGTACTTC. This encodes CASSLSAGVYEQYF.

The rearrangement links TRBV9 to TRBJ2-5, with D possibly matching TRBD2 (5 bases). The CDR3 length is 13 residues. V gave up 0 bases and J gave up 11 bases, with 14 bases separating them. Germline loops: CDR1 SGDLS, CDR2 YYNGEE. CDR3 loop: CASSVGLASSQYF. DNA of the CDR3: TGTGCCAGCAGCGTAGGTCTAGCCTCTTCTCAGTACTTC.

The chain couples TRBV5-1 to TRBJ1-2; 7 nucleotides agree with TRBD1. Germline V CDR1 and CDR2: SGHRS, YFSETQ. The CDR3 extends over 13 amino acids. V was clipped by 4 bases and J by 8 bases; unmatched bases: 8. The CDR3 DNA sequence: TGCGCCAGCAGCCCGCGTCAGGGGGGCGGCTACACCTTC. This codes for CASSPRQGGGYTF.